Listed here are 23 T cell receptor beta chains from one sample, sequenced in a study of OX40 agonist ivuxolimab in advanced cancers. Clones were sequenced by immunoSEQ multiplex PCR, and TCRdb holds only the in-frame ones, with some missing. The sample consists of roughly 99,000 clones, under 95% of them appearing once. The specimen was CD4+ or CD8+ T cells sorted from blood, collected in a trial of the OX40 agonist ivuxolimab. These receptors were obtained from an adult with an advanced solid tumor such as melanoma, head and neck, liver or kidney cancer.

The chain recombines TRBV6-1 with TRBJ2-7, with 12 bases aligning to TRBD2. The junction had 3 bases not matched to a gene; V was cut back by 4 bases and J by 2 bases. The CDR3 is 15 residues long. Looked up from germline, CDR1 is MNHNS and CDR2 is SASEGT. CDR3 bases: TGTGCCAGCAGTGGGCGGACTAGCGGGACCTACGAGCAGTACTTC. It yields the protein CASSGRTSGTYEQYF.

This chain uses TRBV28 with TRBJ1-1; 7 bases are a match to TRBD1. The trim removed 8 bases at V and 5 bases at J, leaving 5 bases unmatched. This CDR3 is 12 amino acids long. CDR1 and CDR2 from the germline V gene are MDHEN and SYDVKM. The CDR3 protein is CASFNRGTEAFF. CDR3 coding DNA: TGTGCCAGCTTTAACAGGGGAACTGAAGCTTTCTTT.

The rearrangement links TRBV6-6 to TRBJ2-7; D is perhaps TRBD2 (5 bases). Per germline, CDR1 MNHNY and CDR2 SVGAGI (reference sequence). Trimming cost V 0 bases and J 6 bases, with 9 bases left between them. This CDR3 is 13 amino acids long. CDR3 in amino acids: CASSYSRGLEQYF. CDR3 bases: TGTGCCAGCAGTTACTCGCGAGGGCTCGAGCAGTACTTC.

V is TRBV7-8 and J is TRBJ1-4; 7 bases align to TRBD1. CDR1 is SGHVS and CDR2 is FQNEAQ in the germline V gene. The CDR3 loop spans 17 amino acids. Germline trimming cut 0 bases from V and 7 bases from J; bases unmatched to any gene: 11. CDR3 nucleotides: TGTGCCAGCAGCTTAGCCTATTCAACAAGGGGGCTTGAAAAACTGTTTTTT. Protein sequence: CASSLAYSTRGLEKLFF.

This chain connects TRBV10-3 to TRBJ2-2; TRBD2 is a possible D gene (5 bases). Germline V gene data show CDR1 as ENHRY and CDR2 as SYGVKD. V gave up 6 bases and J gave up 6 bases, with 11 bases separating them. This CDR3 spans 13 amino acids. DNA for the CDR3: TGTGCCATCAGGGACTCCAAGCCCGGGGAGCTGTTTTTT. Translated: CAIRDSKPGELFF.

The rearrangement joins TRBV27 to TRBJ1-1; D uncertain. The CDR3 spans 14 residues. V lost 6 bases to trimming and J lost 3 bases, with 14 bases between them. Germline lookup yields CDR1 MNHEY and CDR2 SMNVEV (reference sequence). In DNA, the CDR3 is TGTGCCAGCAGCCGTCCCCTGGGTTACACTGAAGCTTTCTTT. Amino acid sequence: CASSRPLGYTEAFF.

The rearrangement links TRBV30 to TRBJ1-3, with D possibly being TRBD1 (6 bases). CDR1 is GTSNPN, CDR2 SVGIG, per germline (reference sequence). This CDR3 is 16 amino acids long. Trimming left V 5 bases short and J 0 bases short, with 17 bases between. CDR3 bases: TGTGCCTGGGGCCGGGACATCACCTTCTCTGGAAACACCATATATTTT. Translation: CAWGRDITFSGNTIYF.

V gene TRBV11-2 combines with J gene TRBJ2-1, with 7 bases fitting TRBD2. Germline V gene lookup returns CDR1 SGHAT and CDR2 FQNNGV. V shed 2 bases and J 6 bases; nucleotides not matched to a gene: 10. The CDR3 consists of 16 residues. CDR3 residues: CASSLMPASGLNEQFF. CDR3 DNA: TGTGCCAGCAGCTTAATGCCGGCTAGCGGTCTCAATGAGCAGTTCTTC.

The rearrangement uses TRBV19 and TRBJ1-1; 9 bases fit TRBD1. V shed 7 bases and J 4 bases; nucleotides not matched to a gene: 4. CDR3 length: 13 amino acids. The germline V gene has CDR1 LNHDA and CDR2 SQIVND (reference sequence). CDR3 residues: CASTTDRGTEAFF. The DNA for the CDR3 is TGTGCCAGTACTACGGACAGGGGCACTGAAGCTTTCTTT.

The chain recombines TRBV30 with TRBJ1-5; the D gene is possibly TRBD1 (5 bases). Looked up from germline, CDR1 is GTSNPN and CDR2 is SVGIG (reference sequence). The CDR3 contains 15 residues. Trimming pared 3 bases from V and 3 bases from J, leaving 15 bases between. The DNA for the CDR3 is TGTGCCTGGAGCCTCGGATGGGGGATCAATCAGCCCCAGCATTTT. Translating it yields CAWSLGWGINQPQHF.

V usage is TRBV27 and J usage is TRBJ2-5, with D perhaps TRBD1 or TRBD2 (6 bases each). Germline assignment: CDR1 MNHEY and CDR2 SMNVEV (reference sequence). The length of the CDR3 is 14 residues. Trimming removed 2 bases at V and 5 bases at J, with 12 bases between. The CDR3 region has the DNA TGTGCCAGCAGTTTAAAACGGGGGCTGGAGACCCAGTACTTC. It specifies CASSLKRGLETQYF.

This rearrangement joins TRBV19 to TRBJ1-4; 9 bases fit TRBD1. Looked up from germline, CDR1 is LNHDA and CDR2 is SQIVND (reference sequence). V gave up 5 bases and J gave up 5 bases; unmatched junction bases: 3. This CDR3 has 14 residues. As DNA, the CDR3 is TGTGCCAGTAGTGTCGGACAGGGGAATGAAAAACTGTTTTTT. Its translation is CASSVGQGNEKLFF.

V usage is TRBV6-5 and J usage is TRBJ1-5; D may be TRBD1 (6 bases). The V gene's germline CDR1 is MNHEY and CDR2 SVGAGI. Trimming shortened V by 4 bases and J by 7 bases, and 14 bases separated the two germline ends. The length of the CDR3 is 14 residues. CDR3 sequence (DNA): TGTGCCAGCAGTTTCCTGGGGGGCGGGCAGCCCCAGCATTTT. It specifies CASSFLGGGQPQHF.

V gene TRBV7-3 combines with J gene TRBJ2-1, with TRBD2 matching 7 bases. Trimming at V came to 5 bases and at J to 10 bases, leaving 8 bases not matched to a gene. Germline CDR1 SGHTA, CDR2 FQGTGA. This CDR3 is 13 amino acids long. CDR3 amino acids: CASSPIVGGEQFF. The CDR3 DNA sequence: TGTGCCAGCAGCCCCATCGTCGGGGGGGAGCAGTTCTTC.

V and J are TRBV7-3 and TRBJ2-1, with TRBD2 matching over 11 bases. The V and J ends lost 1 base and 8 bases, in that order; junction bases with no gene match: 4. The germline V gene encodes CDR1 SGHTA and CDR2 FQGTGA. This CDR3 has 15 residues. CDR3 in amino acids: CASSLNLLAGDEQFF. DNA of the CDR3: TGTGCCAGCAGCTTAAATCTACTAGCGGGAGATGAGCAGTTCTTC. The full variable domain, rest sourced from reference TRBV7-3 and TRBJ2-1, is GAGVSQTPSNKVTEKGKYVELRCDPISGHTALYWYRQSLGQGPEFLIYFQGTGAADDSGLPNDRFFAVRPEGSVSTLKIQRTERGDSAVYLCASSLNLLAGDEQFFGPGTRLTVL.

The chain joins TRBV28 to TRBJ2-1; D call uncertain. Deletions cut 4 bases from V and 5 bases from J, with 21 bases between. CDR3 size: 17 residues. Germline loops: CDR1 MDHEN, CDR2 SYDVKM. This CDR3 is CASSSPAAPRNHNEQFF. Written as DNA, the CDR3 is TGTGCCAGCAGTTCCCCCGCGGCCCCGAGGAACCACAATGAGCAGTTCTTC.

The CDR3 spells CASSLELLSEQFF. The CDR3 DNA is TGTGCCAGCAGCTTAGAGCTGTTAAGTGAGCAGTTCTTC. This chain links TRBV11-2 with TRBJ2-1; no clear D gene. Trimming took 0 bases from V and 9 from J, leaving 9 bases between them. Looked up from germline, CDR1 is SGHAT and CDR2 is FQNNGV. There are 13 residues in the CDR3.

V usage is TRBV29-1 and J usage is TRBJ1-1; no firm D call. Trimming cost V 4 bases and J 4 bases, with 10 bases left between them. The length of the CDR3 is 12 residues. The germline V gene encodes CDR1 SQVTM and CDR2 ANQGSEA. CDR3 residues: CSVGQSGTEAFF. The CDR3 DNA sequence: TGCAGCGTTGGCCAGTCGGGCACTGAAGCTTTCTTT.

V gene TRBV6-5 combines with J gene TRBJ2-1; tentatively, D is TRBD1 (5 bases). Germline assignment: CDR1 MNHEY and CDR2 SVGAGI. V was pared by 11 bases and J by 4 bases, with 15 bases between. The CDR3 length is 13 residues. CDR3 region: CAAQDPIYNEQFF. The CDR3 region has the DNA TGTGCCGCACAGGACCCCATTTACAATGAGCAGTTCTTC.

CDR3 coding DNA: TGTGCCAGCAGCTTTCCGGGACTAGCGGGAGTAGGTGAGCAGTTCTTC. This sequence encodes CASSFPGLAGVGEQFF. The chain uses TRBV7-2 and TRBJ2-1, with 14 bases fitting TRBD2. CDR1 is SGHTA, CDR2 FQGNSA, per germline. V was pared by 3 bases and J by 9 bases, with 7 bases of the junction left unmatched. There are 16 residues in the CDR3.

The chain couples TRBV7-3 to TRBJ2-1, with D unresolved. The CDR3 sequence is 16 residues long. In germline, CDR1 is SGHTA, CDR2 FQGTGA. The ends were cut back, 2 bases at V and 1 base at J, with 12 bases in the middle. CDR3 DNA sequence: TGTGCCAGCAGCTTACGGAGCGCGAATTCCTACAATGAGCAGTTCTTC. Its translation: CASSLRSANSYNEQFF.

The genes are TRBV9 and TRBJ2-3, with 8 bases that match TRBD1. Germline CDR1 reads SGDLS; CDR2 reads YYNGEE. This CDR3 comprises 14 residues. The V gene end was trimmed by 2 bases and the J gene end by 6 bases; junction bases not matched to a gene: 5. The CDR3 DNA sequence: TGTGCCAGCAGCGTCGGGACAGGTGGGGATACGCAGTATTTT. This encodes CASSVGTGGDTQYF.

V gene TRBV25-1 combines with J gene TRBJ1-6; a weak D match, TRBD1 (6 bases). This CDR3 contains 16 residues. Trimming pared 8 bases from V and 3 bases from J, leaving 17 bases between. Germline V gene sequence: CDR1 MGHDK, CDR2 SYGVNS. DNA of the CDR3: TGTGCCAGCCCAAACAGGGACGCCCGCTATAATTCACCCCTCCACTTT. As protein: CASPNRDARYNSPLHF.